What follows are 13 T cell receptor beta chains derived from one specimen sequenced in a study of CD8+CD57+ T cells in acquired aplastic anemia. Genomic DNA acted as the template from which TCR beta VDJ combination and CDR3 sequence profiling were carried out. In TCRdb, the reads were re-called with MiXCR into one record per CDR3 protein. The table shows 150,000 to 200,000 distinct CDR3 sequences, with about three fifths occurring only once. Sequenced: sorted CD4+, CD8+, or CD8+CD57+ T cells (not recorded which) from PBMCs. The receptors come from a human donor with severe aplastic anemia or a healthy control (not recorded which).

V usage is TRBV7-4 and J usage is TRBJ2-2, with TRBD2 as a possible D gene (5 bases). Germline loops: CDR1 SGHVT, CDR2 SQSDAQ. Between the trimmed V and J ends, which lost 4 bases and 6 bases, there was a span of 12 bases. The CDR3 contains 14 residues. The DNA of the CDR3 is TGTGCCAGCAGCTCGACTACTAGATCCGGGGAGCTGTTTTTT. Translated: CASSSTTRSGELFF.

The chain combines TRBV7-8 with TRBJ2-7; no clear D gene. The closer fit of TRBJ2-5 to the DNA end suggests the J call may be wrong. CDR1 SGHVS and CDR2 FQNEAQ come from the germline V gene. The CDR3 has 13 residues. The CDR3 is CASSLGNTGTQYF. The CDR3 DNA is TGTGCCAGCAGCTTGGGCAACACCGGGACCCAGTACTTC.

This clonotype appeared a single time. This chain joins TRBV7-2 and TRBJ2-5, with TRBD1 matching over 8 bases. The CDR3 is 16 residues long. With V trimmed by 5 bases and J by 4 bases, 12 bases remained unmatched. Per germline, CDR1 SGHTA and CDR2 FQGNSA. The CDR3 bases are TGTGCCAGCAGCCAAGCACCGGACAGGGTGCGAGAGACCCAGTACTTC. Translation gives CASSQAPDRVRETQYF.

This clonotype was counted between two and nine times. The rearrangement joins TRBV25-1 to TRBJ1-1, with D unclear. CDR3 size: 13 residues. The V and J ends lost 5 bases and 0 bases respectively, with 7 bases between them. Per germline, CDR1 MGHDK and CDR2 SYGVNS. Here the CDR3 reads CASSSRVNTEAFF. The CDR3 DNA reads as TGTGCCAGCAGTTCCCGAGTGAACACTGAAGCTTTCTTT.

V usage is TRBV7-2 and J usage is TRBJ1-2; D is possibly TRBD1 (5 bases). V gave up 5 bases and J gave up 5 bases, with 18 bases separating them. The CDR3 is 15 residues long. Germline assignment: CDR1 SGHTA and CDR2 FQGNSA. The CDR3 region is CASSLRGELGYGYTF. CDR3 in DNA: TGTGCCAGCAGCCTTAGGGGTGAGCTAGGGTATGGCTACACCTTC.

The chain combines TRBV24-1 with TRBJ1-2, with D unclear. Between the trimmed V and J ends, which lost 1 base and 0 bases, there was a span of 5 bases. Germline CDR1 is KGHDR and CDR2 is SFDVKD. The CDR3 runs to 14 residues. The CDR3 DNA follows: TGTGCCACCAGTGATTTCGGGACTAACTATGGCTACACCTTC. It specifies CATSDFGTNYGYTF.

The V gene is TRBV7-9, the J gene TRBJ2-5; D unresolved. V dropped 3 bases and J dropped 5 bases, with 10 bases sitting between them. CDR3 length: 13 amino acids. Germline V gives CDR1 SEHNR, CDR2 FQNEAQ (reference sequence). CDR3: CASSLRRVETQYF. CDR3 coding DNA: TGTGCCAGCAGCTTGCGCAGAGTCGAGACCCAGTACTTC.

The V and J genes are TRBV2 and TRBJ2-6; the D is unclear. The CDR3 has 13 amino acids. V lost 5 bases and J lost 5, with 7 bases in between. Looked up from germline, CDR1 is SNHLY and CDR2 is FYNNEI. The CDR3 is CASSSDRANVLTF. The CDR3 DNA reads as TGTGCCAGCAGTAGCGATAGGGCCAACGTCCTGACTTTC.

This clonotype was recorded many times. The chain carries TRBV9 and TRBJ2-1; 8 bases align to TRBD2. Germline V gene sequence: CDR1 SGDLS, CDR2 YYNGEE. V gave up 5 bases and J gave up 4 bases; unmatched junction bases: 5. This CDR3 contains 14 residues. CDR3 coding DNA: TGTGCCAGCAGTGGACGGGGGGGATACAATGAGCAGTTCTTC. Protein: CASSGRGGYNEQFF.

The sample holds one count of this clonotype. The chain links TRBV25-1 to TRBJ2-5; TRBD1 matches 7 bases. This CDR3 contains 15 residues. The V segment lost 6 bases and the J segment 5 bases; nucleotides outside the gene matches: 12. Looked up from germline, CDR1 is MGHDK and CDR2 is SYGVNS. The CDR3, as DNA: TGTGCCAGCAGGCCCGGGACAGTGAATTGGGAGACCCAGTACTTC. Amino acid sequence: CASRPGTVNWETQYF.

This clonotype was counted only a few times. This chain connects TRBV6-2 or TRBV6-3 to TRBJ2-1; 10 nucleotides agree with TRBD2. Trimming at V came to 6 bases and at J to 5 bases, leaving 13 bases not matched to a gene. The V gene's germline CDR1 is MNHEY and CDR2 SVGEGT. This CDR3 is built from 17 residues. The CDR3: CASSLERGGLPDNEQFF. CDR3 nucleotides: TGTGCCAGCAGCTTAGAGCGGGGGGGCCTCCCAGACAATGAGCAGTTCTTC.

This clonotype was seen once. The V call is TRBV2, the J call TRBJ2-3; D unclear. The V end was cut by 7 bases, the J end by 5 bases, with 4 bases between. The CDR3 consists of 10 residues. Per germline, CDR1 SNHLY and CDR2 FYNNEI. The CDR3 nucleotides read TGTGCCAGCACCCAAGATACGCAGTATTTT. Amino acids: CASTQDTQYF.

For this clonotype: One junction end does not reproduce the germline sequence, and a read error may be involved. The CDR3 loop reads CSTSGGAMDTQYF. CDR3 nucleotides: TGCAGTACTAGCGGGGGGGCTATGGATACGCAGTATTTT. V is TRBV20-1 and J is TRBJ2-3; 13 nucleotides line up with TRBD2. The CDR3 totals 13 residues. Germline values: CDR1 DFQATT, CDR2 SNEGSKA (reference sequence).